Below, one TCR beta chain is given with its context. Which antigen it targets is not known. No base quality values were provided; no much bigger clone lies one nucleotide off. The collaborating institutions used their own protocols to collect whole blood in K2EDTA tubes. For TCRbeta analysis, collaborator samples were shipped as frozen whole blood, as isolated PBMCs, or as DNA extracted from either sample type. This entry belongs to a study of blood T cell repertoires in COVID-19 (TCRdb year 2020). About the full investigation: Collaborator samples came from the United States, Italy and Spain and covered acute and convalescent phases of COVID-19. Samples came from the ongoing ImmuneRACE study (first 160 participants) plus 1,254 subjects from 6 global collaborators. HLA class I and class II types, where available, came from metadata supplied by the sample provider rather than from assay-based typing. The sample metadata nearly always contained a de-identified subject ID, COVID-19 status, age in years and sex. The repertoires were released in a freely available public database intended as a resource for research on the immune response to SARS-CoV-2. The material from the prospective study consisted of cDNA or gDNA derived from T cells, B-cell-depleted T cells, or PBMCs. The dataset comprised deeply sampled blood TCRbeta repertoires from subjects exposed to, actively infected with, or recovered from COVID-19. What the study reported, not specific to this receptor: Clinical and demographic metadata were provided uncurated, with the amount varying by source and participant.

The immunoSEQ Assay, a bias-controlled multiplex PCR, was used to amplify TCRbeta CDR3 regions from genomic DNA. The authors processed their data as follows. Nucleated cell counts per sample were estimated from amplification of reference gene primers within the assay. To quantify the absolute abundance of each unique TCRbeta CDR3 rearrangement, sequence reads were collapsed and filtered. For each sample, productive Simpson clonality was calculated as the square root of Simpson's diversity index across productive rearrangements. In its TCRdb copy, this immuneACCESS table keeps in-frame sequences only and misses some clones. Where compared with another copy, unresolved V genes explain less than half of these, and the others have no known cause. That table supplies the V and J calls and clone size; D and trimming were determined from the DNA. The sample contains about 88,000 clones, about 85% of them found a single time. In total, the top ten clones hold roughly 15% of the sample.

The CDR3, cysteine through phenylalanine, is 14 amino acids long. Kept here is only the CDR3 DNA, which spans 42 bases and is read in frame from base 1. Sequences LNHDA (CDR1) and SQIVND (CDR2) are obtained from the germline V gene (reference sequence). V ends up 4 bases short and J 1 base short, with an unmatched junction base count of 3. This chain is built from TRBV19 and TRBJ2-5; 7 bases in the middle match TRBD1. The sequence was obtained from a woman in her 70s with acute or convalescent COVID-19. Material for sequencing was peripheral blood. In nucleotides, the sequence is TGTGCCAGTAGTAGCCGGGACAGCCAAGAGACCCAGTACTTC. This is translated as CASSSRDSQETQYF.